One and the same sample provided the 3 T cell receptor beta chains below, sequenced in a study of cytomegalovirus exposure and HLA in healthy donors. With 60 Vbeta and 13 Jbeta primers, the PCR was carried out. Clones were sequenced by immunoSEQ multiplex PCR, and TCRdb holds only the in-frame ones, with some missing. This table holds some 150,000 clones, approximately 64% found once. What was sequenced was PBMCs. The receptors here all came from a woman aged 40 to 50 in good health and CMV-seronegative.

This clone turned up a few times. CDR3 in DNA: TGTGCCTGGAGTGTACTAGGGGGTGCAACTAATGAAAAACTGTTTTTT. As protein: CAWSVLGGATNEKLFF. The V and J genes are TRBV30 and TRBJ1-4; D perhaps matches TRBD1 (6 bases). Germline loops: CDR1 GTSNPN, CDR2 SVGIG (reference sequence). Trimming left V 0 bases short and J 0 bases short, with 11 bases between. The CDR3 totals 16 residues.

This chain joins TRBV19 and TRBJ2-3, with 14 bases matching TRBD2. V was pared by 6 bases and J by 0 bases, with 8 bases of the junction left unmatched. CDR1 is LNHDA and CDR2 is SQIVND in the germline V gene (reference sequence). This CDR3 comprises 18 residues. The CDR3 DNA follows: TGTGCCAGTAGCCGGGGACTAGCGGGGGTGGTTAGCACAGATACGCAGTATTTT. Translation gives CASSRGLAGVVSTDTQYF.

The V gene is TRBV30, the J gene TRBJ1-1, with D possibly TRBD1 on 6 matching bases. The CDR3 sequence is 16 residues long. CDR1 GTSNPN and CDR2 SVGIG come from the germline V gene (reference sequence). Trimming left V 0 bases short and J 0 bases short, with 14 bases between. Here the CDR3 DNA reads TGTGCCTGGAGTGTACAGGGAAGATCCATGAACACTGAAGCTTTCTTT. It translates to CAWSVQGRSMNTEAFF.